This entry lists 21 T cell receptor beta chains sequenced from one sample in a study of cytomegalovirus exposure and HLA in healthy donors. The primer mix had 60 Vbeta and 13 Jbeta primers. Some clones are missing from TCRdb's copy, which holds only in-frame ones; the method was immunoSEQ multiplex PCR. The table has 95,000 to 150,000 clones, about 81% seen once. Sequencing was done on a sample of PBMCs. The receptors were sampled from a woman aged 40 to 50 in good health and CMV-seropositive.

The J gene is TRBJ2-3, the V gene TRBV27, with TRBD2 matching over 11 bases. CDR3 length: 21 residues. CDR1 is MNHEY, CDR2 SMNVEV, per germline (reference sequence). Losses at the gene ends were 0 bases for V and 4 bases for J; bases not matched to a gene: 18. CDR3: CASSLSPPTSGRAWAPDTQYF. The CDR3 nucleotides are TGTGCCAGCAGTTTATCCCCGCCAACTAGCGGGAGAGCCTGGGCACCAGATACGCAGTATTTT.

This chain connects TRBV2 to TRBJ1-5, with D possibly matching TRBD1 (5 bases). CDR3 length: 13 residues. V was shortened by 6 bases and J by 4 bases, with 10 bases between the two germline ends. The germline V gene has CDR1 SNHLY and CDR2 FYNNEI. CDR3 in DNA: TGTGCCAGCAGCCCTGGGGCGAATCAGCCCCAGCATTTT. It specifies CASSPGANQPQHF.

This clone came up once. This chain connects TRBV15 to TRBJ2-2, with 8 positions matching TRBD2. V dropped 8 bases and J dropped 4; count of bases not matched to a gene: 9. Per germline, CDR1 LNHNV and CDR2 YYDKDF (reference sequence). This CDR3 is built from 15 residues. The CDR3 sequence is CATAGGTISTGELFF. In DNA, the CDR3 is TGTGCCACCGCGGGAGGAACGATAAGCACCGGGGAGCTGTTTTTT.

CDR3 region: CASSRTSGIYNEQFF. As DNA, the CDR3 is TGTGCCAGCAGCCGGACTAGCGGTATCTACAATGAGCAGTTCTTC. The V gene is TRBV7-3, the J gene TRBJ2-1, with 10 bases that match TRBD2. V shed 5 bases, J shed 3 bases, and the junction held 4 bases outside the gene matches. Per germline, CDR1 SGHTA and CDR2 FQGTGA. The CDR3 spans 15 residues.

This chain links TRBV5-4 with TRBJ1-2; a possible D gene is TRBD1 (6 bases). This CDR3 spans 15 amino acids. Germline CDR1 reads SGHNT; CDR2 reads YYREEE (reference sequence). Trimming removed 4 bases at V and 4 bases at J, with 17 bases between. The CDR3 protein is CASSQTPDSFYGYTF. CDR3 DNA sequence: TGTGCCAGCAGCCAGACCCCGGACAGCTTCTATGGCTACACCTTC.

This clone came up once. The J gene is TRBJ2-7, the V gene TRBV4-1, with D hard to call. Trimming took off 1 base at V and 3 bases at J, with 10 bases between the two ends. The CDR3 spans 14 residues. In germline, CDR1 is MGHRA, CDR2 YSYEKL. The CDR3 loop reads CASSQVALIYEQYF. The DNA for the CDR3 is TGCGCCAGCAGCCAAGTTGCACTGATCTACGAGCAGTACTTC.

The CDR3 coding sequence is TGTGCCAGCAGCTTACCCAAGACAGGCCCCACGAACACCGGGGAGCTGTTTTTT. Its translation is CASSLPKTGPTNTGELFF. The V and J genes are TRBV7-6 and TRBJ2-2; perhaps TRBD1 as D (6 bases). Per germline, CDR1 SGHVS and CDR2 FNYEAQ. The CDR3 consists of 18 residues. V lost 2 bases and J 0 bases, leaving 16 bases between the germline ends.

The V gene is TRBV4-3, the J gene TRBJ2-2; 9 bases map to TRBD1. The CDR3 runs 18 residues. The germline V gene has CDR1 LGHNA and CDR2 YSLEER. The V segment lost 4 bases and the J segment 6 bases; nucleotides outside the gene matches: 15. The CDR3 loop is CASSLILPGQGAPGELFF. In DNA form, the CDR3 reads TGCGCCAGCAGCCTTATTTTGCCGGGACAGGGTGCCCCCGGGGAGCTGTTTTTT.

The CDR3 nucleotides read TGTGCCAGTAGTATGAGTCCCGGGGAGCTGTTTTTT. It translates to CASSMSPGELFF. This rearrangement joins TRBV19 to TRBJ2-2; D not resolved. CDR1 and CDR2 (germline): LNHDA, SQIVND (reference sequence). Trimming removed 3 bases at V and 6 bases at J, with 5 bases between. This CDR3 comprises 12 residues.

The J gene is TRBJ2-5, the V gene TRBV4-3; D is uncertain. Trimming cost V 1 base and J 5 bases, with 11 bases left between them. In germline, CDR1 is LGHNA, CDR2 YSLEER. The CDR3 covers 14 residues. The CDR3 nucleotides are TGCGCCAGCAGCCAAGTTGTGAATCGGGAGACCCAGTACTTC. Translating it yields CASSQVVNRETQYF.

The chain combines TRBV7-8 with TRBJ2-2, with D tentatively TRBD1 (6 bases). The germline V gene has CDR1 SGHVS and CDR2 FQNEAQ. Trimming took off 3 bases at V and 0 bases at J, with 8 bases between the two ends. CDR3 length: 15 residues. CDR3 DNA: TGTGCCAGCAGCTTCGGACAGACGAACACCGGGGAGCTGTTTTTT. Translated, it gives CASSFGQTNTGELFF. Using reference TRBV7-8 and TRBJ2-2 for the parts outside the CDR3, the full variable domain is GAGVSQSPRYKVAKRGQDVALRCDPISGHVSLFWYQQALGQGPEFLTYFQNEAQLDKSGLPSDRFFAERPEGSVSTLKIQRTQQEDSAVYLCASSFGQTNTGELFFGEGSRLTVL.

A few counts support this clone. The chain uses TRBV4-3 and TRBJ2-1; unclear D gene. Germline loops: CDR1 LGHNA, CDR2 YSLEER. The CDR3 is made up of 14 amino acids. Trimming stripped 0 bases from V and 4 bases from J, with 7 bases between. The CDR3 is CASSQEVVYNEQFF. The CDR3 DNA is TGCGCCAGCAGCCAAGAGGTAGTTTACAATGAGCAGTTCTTC.

This sequence joins TRBV7-3 and TRBJ2-7, with 16 bases lining up with TRBD2. The V and J ends lost 5 bases and 6 bases, in that order; junction bases with no gene match: 4. The CDR3 is 15 amino acids. Germline V gene sequence: CDR1 SGHTA, CDR2 FQGTGA. The CDR3 loop is CASSVGLAGGAEQYF. The CDR3 DNA sequence: TGTGCCAGCAGCGTGGGACTAGCGGGAGGGGCCGAGCAGTACTTC. The variable domain in full, completed from reference TRBV7-3 and TRBJ2-7, reads GAGVSQTPSNKVTEKGKYVELRCDPISGHTALYWYRQSLGQGPEFLIYFQGTGAADDSGLPNDRFFAVRPEGSVSTLKIQRTERGDSAVYLCASSVGLAGGAEQYFGPGTRLTVT.

The gene calls are TRBV11-2 and TRBJ1-2; 7 bases are shared with TRBD1. Germline trimming cut 5 bases from V and 1 base from J; bases unmatched to any gene: 13. The germline V gene has CDR1 SGHAT and CDR2 FQNNGV. The CDR3 is 17 residues long. Here the CDR3 reads CASSAHRPGQLNYGYTF. For the CDR3, the DNA is TGTGCCAGCAGCGCTCACCGTCCGGGACAGCTTAACTATGGCTACACCTTC.

The chain carries TRBV5-4 and TRBJ2-7; weak D call: TRBD1 (6 bases). V shed 0 bases and J shed 4 bases, with 14 bases lying between them. The germline gives CDR1 SGHNT, CDR2 YYREEE (reference sequence). The CDR3 extends over 15 amino acids. This CDR3 reads CASSLEEQGEYEQYF. CDR3 nucleotides: TGTGCCAGCAGCTTGGAAGAACAGGGCGAATACGAGCAGTACTTC.

The rearrangement links TRBV19 to TRBJ2-7; TRBD2 matches 12 bases. This CDR3 region has 15 residues. V shed 2 bases and J 4 bases; nucleotides not matched to a gene: 3. CDR1 and CDR2 from the germline V gene are LNHDA and SQIVND (reference sequence). In DNA form, the CDR3 reads TGTGCCAGTAGTATAACCCTAGCGGGAGGGTACGAGCAGTACTTC. Protein: CASSITLAGGYEQYF.

The V and J genes are TRBV6-5 and TRBJ2-7; D might be TRBD1 (6 bases). CDR1 MNHEY and CDR2 SVGAGI come from the germline V gene. V was pared by 5 bases and J by 2 bases, with 10 bases between. The CDR3 contains 13 residues. The CDR3 protein is CASSMDSTYEQYF. CDR3 DNA sequence: TGTGCCAGCAGTATGGACAGCACCTACGAGCAGTACTTC.

The table lists this clone with a few counts. The chain carries TRBV7-9 and TRBJ1-6; TRBD1 is a possible D gene (5 bases). The CDR3 contains 15 residues. Germline-derived CDR1 and CDR2 are SEHNR and FQNEAQ (reference sequence). V was cut by 7 bases and J by 6 bases, with 16 bases left in between. CDR3 sequence reads: CASTSQIGGNSPLHF. CDR3 in DNA: TGTGCCAGCACCTCACAGATCGGGGGTAATTCACCCCTCCACTTT.

V gene TRBV28 combines with J gene TRBJ2-6; 12 nucleotides match TRBD1. Trimming at V came to 8 bases and at J to 0 bases, leaving 14 bases not matched to a gene. The germline gives CDR1 MDHEN, CDR2 SYDVKM. The CDR3 loop spans 20 amino acids. CDR3 protein: CASSGQGAPTPYSGANVLTF. The CDR3 region has the DNA TGTGCCAGCTCGGGACAGGGGGCCCCCACCCCTTACTCTGGGGCCAACGTCCTGACTTTC.

This clone was seen only a few times. The V call is TRBV6-1, the J call TRBJ2-5, with 11 nucleotides matching TRBD2. Trimming took 8 bases from V and 3 from J; bases not matched to a gene: 5. Germline CDR1 is MNHNS and CDR2 is SASEGT. CDR3 length equals 14 residues. The CDR3 DNA reads TGTGCCAGCTCCATACTAGCGGGAGAAGAGACCCAGTACTTC. This encodes CASSILAGEETQYF.

This clone was seen a few times. V gene TRBV6-6 combines with J gene TRBJ2-1; D possibly corresponds to TRBD2 (6 bases). V gave up 2 bases and J gave up 6 bases, with 8 bases separating them. The CDR3 sequence is 13 residues long. CDR1 is MNHNY, CDR2 SVGAGI, per germline (reference sequence). DNA of the CDR3: TGTGCCAGCAGTTACGGGGGGACCAATGAGCAGTTCTTC. As protein: CASSYGGTNEQFF.